What follows is one T cell receptor beta chain and its context. This clone turned up a few times. The antigen it recognizes is unknown. No base-level quality is on record; no much larger clone is a single base apart. These data belong to a study of OX40 agonist ivuxolimab in advanced cancers. Regarding the study in general: Ivuxolimab, which targeted the costimulatory receptor OX40 (CD134), was an agonistic, fully human IgG2 monoclonal antibody. Intravenous ivuxolimab was administered to patients every 2 weeks at six dose levels: 0.01, 0.1, 0.3, 1.5, 3 and 10 mg/kg. Of the approximately 54 dose-escalation patients, hepatocellular carcinoma was present in about 20, melanoma in some 15, renal cell carcinoma in 9 and head and neck cancer in 9. In the dose-escalation cohort, 82.7% of patients were male, and the mean age was 60 years with a range of roughly 20 to 79. Patients were allowed to have had prior anti-PD-1, anti-PD-L1 or anti-CTLA-4 therapy, and about 40% of the dose-escalation patients had been treated with checkpoint inhibitors. Partial responses occurred in three dose-escalation patients: two with cutaneous melanoma and one with hepatocellular carcinoma. The purpose of peripheral TCRbeta sequencing was to test whether ivuxolimab changed TCR sequence diversity and led to clonal T-cell expansion. The paper reports the monotherapy dose-escalation portion (N of about 52 patients) of the phase I ivuxolimab trial.

The trial excluded patients who had a history of autoimmune disease or who were on systemic immunosuppression. Peripheral blood for TCR sequencing was collected from all dose cohorts at baseline, on cycle 4 day 1, and on cycle 7 day 1. Samples were obtained from an open-label, multicenter, first-in-human phase I dose-escalation trial of ivuxolimab. The trial enrolled adults with locally advanced or metastatic head and neck squamous cell, hepatocellular, melanoma or renal cell carcinoma. Before TCR sequencing, CD4+ and CD8+ T cells were separately sorted from peripheral blood. The V end gives up 4 bases and the J end 8 bases, leaving 10 bases in the junction not matched to a gene. The germline V gene sets CDR1 to SGDLS and CDR2 to YYNGEE. Taken from cysteine to phenylalanine, the CDR3 has 16 residues. Only CDR3 DNA is held: 48 bases, read in frame from base 1. For sequencing of the TCRbeta CDR3 region, genomic DNA was extracted from the sorted cells. The immunoSEQ Assay was used for sequencing of TCRbeta CDR3 regions. TCRdb stores this immuneACCESS table with in-frame sequences only. Part of the clones is absent; in the studies checked, under half of the shortfall reflects unresolved V genes, and no reason is known for the rest. In all, the sample holds about 35,000 clones, and about 81% of those were seen once. The top ten clones comprise over 10% of the sample.

Beyond this particular receptor, the publication reports: On average, CD8+ T cells showed more expanded clones than CD4+ T cells after ivuxolimab. The antigen specificity of the clonally expanded peripheral T cells was not determined. At doses from 0.1 to 3.0 mg/kg, clonal expansion was seen in both CD4+ and CD8+ blood T cells between baseline and week 6. Low levels of normalized T-cell clonal expansion were also seen in some nonresponding patients. In the 0.1-3.0 mg/kg groups, partial responders had among the lowest normalized peripheral clonal expansion, particularly in CD8+ T cells.

The V and J genes are TRBV9 and TRBJ1-6, with 9 bases in between that match TRBD1. Specimen: CD4+ or CD8+ T cells sorted from blood, collected in a trial of the OX40 agonist ivuxolimab. The receptor comes from an adult with an advanced solid tumor such as melanoma, head and neck, liver or kidney cancer. The CDR3 is CASSLGGGTGHSPLHF. The nucleotides read TGTGCCAGCAGCCTCGGGGGCGGGACAGGGCATTCACCCCTCCACTTT.